This T cell receptor beta chain was sequenced in a study of blood T cell repertoires in COVID-19 (TCRdb year 2020). Background on the whole study: The collaborator samples originated in the United States, Italy and Spain and spanned the acute and convalescent phases of COVID-19. The repertoires were made available in a free public database intended to serve as a resource for research on the immune response to SARS-CoV-2. Where HLA class I and class II types were available, the types were taken from metadata supplied by the sample provider, not from assay-based typing. The sample metadata nearly always contained a de-identified subject ID, COVID-19 status, age in years and sex. The material from the prospective study consisted of cDNA or gDNA derived from T cells, B-cell-depleted T cells, or PBMCs. Subjects who had been exposed to COVID-19, were actively infected with it, or had recovered from it provided the deeply sampled blood TCRbeta repertoires that made up the dataset. The samples were drawn from the first 160 participants of the ongoing ImmuneRACE study and from over a thousand subjects provided by 6 global collaborators.

The immunoSEQ Assay, a bias-controlled multiplex PCR, was used to amplify TCRbeta CDR3 regions from genomic DNA. As for how the authors treated the data: Nucleated cell counts per sample were estimated from amplification of reference gene primers within the assay. To quantify the absolute abundance of each unique TCRbeta CDR3 rearrangement, sequence reads were collapsed and filtered. For each sample, productive Simpson clonality was calculated as the square root of Simpson's diversity index across productive rearrangements. TCRdb's version of the immuneACCESS table is confined to in-frame rearrangements and falls short of the full clone set. An unresolved V gene accounts for under half of the shortfall where checked; the remainder is of unknown origin. V and J calls and clone size are as listed in that table; D and trimming were resolved from the DNA. The sample profile shows 200,000 to 250,000 clones; 70% to 85% of them were found once. Roughly 7.8% of the sample lies in the top ten.

General conclusions and limits of the study: How much clinical and demographic metadata was included differed by source and by participant, and the metadata was provided uncurated.

The V end loses 6 bases and the J end loses 5 bases, and a stretch of 14 bases separates them. There are 14 amino acids in the CDR3, from cysteine to phenylalanine inclusive. The read is trimmed to its CDR3 DNA, 42 bases read in frame from base 1. The germline V gene provides CDR1 WSHSY and CDR2 SAAADI. In regard to this clone: It has no known antigen specificity. Qualities for individual bases were not recorded, and no much larger clone is one base off.

In Seattle, one collaborating source enrolled patients while the infection was active and tracked those patients longitudinally over the course of disease. Each collaborating institution followed its own protocols to collect whole blood in K2EDTA tubes. For TCRbeta analysis, collaborators shipped samples in one of three forms: frozen whole blood, isolated PBMCs, or DNA extracted from either of those sample types. The receptor was derived from a woman aged 80 or over with COVID-19, enrolled during active disease. The rearranged segments are TRBV10-2 and TRBJ1-5, with a tentative D gene TRBD1 over 6 matching bases. Material: peripheral blood. Here is the DNA: TGCGCCAGCAGCGGACAGACTCTTGATCAGCCCCAGCATTTT. Translation gives CASSGQTLDQPQHF.